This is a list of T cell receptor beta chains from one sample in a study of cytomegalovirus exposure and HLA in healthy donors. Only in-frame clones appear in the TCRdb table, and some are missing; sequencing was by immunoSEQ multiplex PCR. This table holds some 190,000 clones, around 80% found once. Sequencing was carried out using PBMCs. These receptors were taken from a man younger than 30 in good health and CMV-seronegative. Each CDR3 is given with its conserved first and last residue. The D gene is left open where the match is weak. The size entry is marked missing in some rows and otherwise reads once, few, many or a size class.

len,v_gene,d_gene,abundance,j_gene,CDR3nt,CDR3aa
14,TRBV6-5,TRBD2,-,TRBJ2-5,TGTGCCAGCAGCCCCATTGGCGGGGGGAAGACCCAGTACTTC,CASSPIGGGKTQYF
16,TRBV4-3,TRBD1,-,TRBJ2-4,TGCGCCAGCAGCCAAGGAAGGACAGGGGGCCTAAACATTCAGTACTTC,CASSQGRTGGLNIQYF
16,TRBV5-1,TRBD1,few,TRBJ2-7,TGCGCCAGCAGCTTGTCGCGGGACAGGGTCCCGTACGAGCAGTACTTC,CASSLSRDRVPYEQYF
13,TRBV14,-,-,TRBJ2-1,TGTGCCAGCAGCCCGTTTAGGGGAAATGAGCAGTTCTTC,CASSPFRGNEQFF
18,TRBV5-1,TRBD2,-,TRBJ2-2,TGCGCCAGCAGCTTGGCGGGACTAGCGGGAATGCAAACCGGGGAGCTGTTTTTT,CASSLAGLAGMQTGELFF
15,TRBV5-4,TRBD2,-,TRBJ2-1,TGTGCCAGCAGCTTCAGAGCGGGGGCCTACAATGAGCAGTTCTTC,CASSFRAGAYNEQFF
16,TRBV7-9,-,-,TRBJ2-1,TGTGCCAGCAGCTTAGGCGTCCCACTAGGGTTGAATGAGCAGTTCTTC,CASSLGVPLGLNEQFF
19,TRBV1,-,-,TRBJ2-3,TGCACCAGCAGCCAAGAGGAGGGGACTAGCGGGGGGGGCACAGATACGCAGTATTTT,CTSSQEEGTSGGGTDTQYF
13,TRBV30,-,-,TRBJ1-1,TGTGCCTGGACGCCCGAGGTGTACACTGAAGCTTTCTTT,CAWTPEVYTEAFF
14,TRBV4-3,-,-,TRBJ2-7,TGCGCCAGCAGCCAAGGGAGGAACAGTCGGCCGACGTACTTC,CASSQGRNSRPTYF
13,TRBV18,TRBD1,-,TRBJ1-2,TGTGCCAGCTCACCCTACGGACAGGATGGCTACACCTTC,CASSPYGQDGYTF
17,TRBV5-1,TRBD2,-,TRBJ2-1,TGCGCCAGCAGTTTGGGACTAGCGGGGGCCGTTTTCAATGAGCAGTTCTTC,CASSLGLAGAVFNEQFF
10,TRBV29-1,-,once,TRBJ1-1,TGCAGCGTTGTACTCACTGAAGCTTTCTTT,CSVVLTEAFF
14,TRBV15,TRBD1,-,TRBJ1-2,TGTGCCACCAGCAGGACCGGGACAGGGCTTGGCTACACCTTC,CATSRTGTGLGYTF
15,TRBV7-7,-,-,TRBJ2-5,TGTGCTAGCAGCTTGGCCTCAGGGGCGCAAGAGACCCAGTACTTC,CASSLASGAQETQYF
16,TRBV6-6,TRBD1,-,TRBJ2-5,TGTGCCAGCAGTCACGTCTGGACAGGGGACCAAGAGACCCAGTACTTC,CASSHVWTGDQETQYF
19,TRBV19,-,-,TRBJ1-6,TGTGCCAGTAGTGCCAGGGGTAAGGACCAGAGCTCCTATAATTCACCCCTCCACTTT,CASSARGKDQSSYNSPLHF
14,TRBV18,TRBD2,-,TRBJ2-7,TGTGCCAGCTCAGCTAGCGGGAGAGACAACGAGCAGTACTTC,CASSASGRDNEQYF
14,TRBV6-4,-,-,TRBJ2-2,TGTGCCAGCAGTGAGTCAGGGATGACCGGGGAGCTGTTTTTT,CASSESGMTGELFF
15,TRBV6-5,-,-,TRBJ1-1,TGTGCCAGCAGTTACGGGGCAGGGATGAACACTGAAGCTTTCTTT,CASSYGAGMNTEAFF
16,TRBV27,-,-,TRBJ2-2,TGTGCCAGCATCCAAAGGGGTTTGGCGAACACCGGGGAGCTGTTTTTT,CASIQRGLANTGELFF
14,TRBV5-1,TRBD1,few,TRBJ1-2,TGCGCCAGCAGCCCGGCGGGGACAGCGAGCGGCTACACCTTC,CASSPAGTASGYTF
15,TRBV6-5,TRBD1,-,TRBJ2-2,TGTGCCAGCAGCCCGACAGGGATAAACACCGGGGAGCTGTTTTTT,CASSPTGINTGELFF
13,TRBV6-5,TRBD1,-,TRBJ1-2,TGTGCCAGCAGAAAAACAGGGGGCTATGGCTACACCTTC,CASRKTGGYGYTF
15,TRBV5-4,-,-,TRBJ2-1,TGTGCCAGCAGCTTGAAACAGGGCCTCTACAATGAGCAGTTCTTC,CASSLKQGLYNEQFF
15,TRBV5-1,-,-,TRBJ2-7,TGCGCCAGCAGCTTGGAACCTGGTACTGCCTACGAGCAGTACTTC,CASSLEPGTAYEQYF
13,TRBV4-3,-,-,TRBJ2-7,TGCGCCAGCAGCCAATCACAGGGTAAGGTGCAGTACTTC,CASSQSQGKVQYF
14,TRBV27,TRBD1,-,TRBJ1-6,TGTGCCAGCAGTTTACGGACAGGGCCTTCACCCCTCCACTTT,CASSLRTGPSPLHF
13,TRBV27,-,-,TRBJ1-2,TGTGCCAGCAGATTCACGGGGGGCTCTGGCTACACCTTC,CASRFTGGSGYTF
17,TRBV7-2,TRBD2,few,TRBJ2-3,TGTGCCAGCAGCTTAGGGCTAGCGGGGGGGCTTGGAGATACGCAGTATTTT,CASSLGLAGGLGDTQYF
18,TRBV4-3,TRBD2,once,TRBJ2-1,TGCGCCAGCAGCCAAGATAGGGGACTAGCGGGGCCCTACAATGAGCAGTTCTTC,CASSQDRGLAGPYNEQFF
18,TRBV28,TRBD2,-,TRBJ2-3,TGTGCCAGCAGCTTCCGGATCGGGACTAGCGGGAGGGGGGATACGCAGTATTTT,CASSFRIGTSGRGDTQYF
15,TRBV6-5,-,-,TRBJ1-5,TGTGCCAGCAGTTACTCGAAGAGGGGCGGGGAGCCCCAGCATTTT,CASSYSKRGGEPQHF
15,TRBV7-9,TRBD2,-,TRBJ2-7,TGTGCCAGCAGCTTAGGATCGGGGACTAGCTACGAGCAGTACTTC,CASSLGSGTSYEQYF
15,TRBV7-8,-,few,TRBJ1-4,TGTGCCAGCAGCCTCCAAGCGGGGCTTGAAGAAAAACTGTTTTTT,CASSLQAGLEEKLFF
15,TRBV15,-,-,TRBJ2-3,TGTGCCACCAGCAGAGTATTGTTCGGCACAGATACGCAGTATTTT,CATSRVLFGTDTQYF
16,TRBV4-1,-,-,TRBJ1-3,TGCGCCAGCAGCCAAGGAGGCGGAATCTCTGGAAACACCATATATTTT,CASSQGGGISGNTIYF
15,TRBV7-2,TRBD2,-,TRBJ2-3,TGTGCCAGCAGCCTGGGACTAGCGGGGGGAAATACGCAGTATTTT,CASSLGLAGGNTQYF
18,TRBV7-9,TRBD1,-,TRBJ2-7,TGTGCCAGCAGCTTGAAATCCGCACAGGGGGCGATCGTCCACGAGCAGTACTTC,CASSLKSAQGAIVHEQYF
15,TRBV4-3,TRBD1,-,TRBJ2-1,TGCGCCAGCAGCCCACAGGGGGTATCCTACAATGAGCAGTTCTTC,CASSPQGVSYNEQFF
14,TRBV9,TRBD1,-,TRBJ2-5,TGTGCCAGCAGCTCGGGACAGGCGGAAGAGACCCAGTACTTC,CASSSGQAEETQYF
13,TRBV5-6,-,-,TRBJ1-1,TGTGCCAGCAGCTTAGGAGTGAACACTGAAGCTTTCTTT,CASSLGVNTEAFF
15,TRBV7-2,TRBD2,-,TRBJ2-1,TGTGCCAGCAGCTCTCAGCGGGGGGGCGGCAATGAGCAGTTCTTC,CASSSQRGGGNEQFF
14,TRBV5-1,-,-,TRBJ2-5,TGCGCCAGCAGCTTGGGATCAGGGAAGGAGACCCAGTACTTC,CASSLGSGKETQYF
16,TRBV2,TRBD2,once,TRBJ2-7,TGTGCCAGCCAGCCCTCGGAGGGGCGGGGGGCCTACGAGCAGTACTTC,CASQPSEGRGAYEQYF
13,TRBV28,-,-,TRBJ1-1,TGTGCCACCTCCCTAGGGAGCGGCGCGGTAGCTTTCTTT,CATSLGSGAVAFF
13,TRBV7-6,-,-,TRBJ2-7,TGTGCCAGCAGCCCCCAGGGTGTTAACGAGCAGTACTTC,CASSPQGVNEQYF
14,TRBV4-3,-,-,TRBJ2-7,TGCGCCAGCAGCCAAGGCGGGTTCGCCTACGAGCAGTACTTC,CASSQGGFAYEQYF
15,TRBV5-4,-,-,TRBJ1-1,TGTGCCAGCAGCGATAAATCCAGGGGAAACACTGAAGCTTTCTTT,CASSDKSRGNTEAFF
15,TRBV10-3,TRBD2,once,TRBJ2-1,TGTGCCATCAGCCACGGACTAGCGGGAGACTATGAGCAGTTCTTC,CAISHGLAGDYEQFF
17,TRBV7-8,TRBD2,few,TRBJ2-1,TGTGCCAGCAGCTCCGGACTAGCGGGGGGGCAGAGGAATGAGCAGTTCTTC,CASSSGLAGGQRNEQFF
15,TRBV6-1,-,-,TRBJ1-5,TGTGCCAGCAGGGGGATGGACAATAGCAATCAGCCCCAGCATTTT,CASRGMDNSNQPQHF
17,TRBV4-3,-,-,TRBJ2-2,TGCGCCAGCAGCCAAGTCTTCCGGACAGATGACACCGGGGAGCTGTTTTTT,CASSQVFRTDDTGELFF
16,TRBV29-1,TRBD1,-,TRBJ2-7,TGCAGCGTTGAAGAATTCGGTGGCAGGGGGCTCTACGAGCAGTACTTC,CSVEEFGGRGLYEQYF
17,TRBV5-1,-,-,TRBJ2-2,TGCGCCAGCAGCTTACGACAGGCCCCCCGGGGCACCGGGGAGCTGTTTTTT,CASSLRQAPRGTGELFF
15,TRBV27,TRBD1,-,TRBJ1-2,TGTGCCAGCAGCACTGGAGGACAGGGCGCGGGAGGCTACACCTTC,CASSTGGQGAGGYTF
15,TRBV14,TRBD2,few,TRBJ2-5,TGTGCCAGCAGCCCCCTAGCGGGGGAGCAAGAGACCCAGTACTTC,CASSPLAGEQETQYF
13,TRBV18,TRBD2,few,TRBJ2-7,TGTGCCAGCTCGTGGGGGGGGGCCTACGAGCAGTACTTC,CASSWGGAYEQYF
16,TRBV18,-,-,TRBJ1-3,TGTGCCAGCTCACCCTCTGCTCTCAGCTCTGGAAACACCATATATTTT,CASSPSALSSGNTIYF